This TCR beta chain was profiled in a study of control samples from healthy donors and cancer patients. The CDR3 consists of 15 residues. Germline CDR1 and CDR2: MGHRA and YSYEKL. Trimming removed 0 bases at V and 6 bases at J, with 15 bases between. Libraries were prepared by immunoSEQ multiplex PCR; TCRdb keeps only in-frame clonotypes and omits some of them. The sample has over 100,000 clones; roughly 84% are singletons. The chain links TRBV4-1 to TRBJ2-7; D is perhaps TRBD2 (6 bases). The origin of this receptor is a man aged 45 to 65 in good health. The sequencing sample was made of blood. This CDR3 is CASSQDLAGFTEQYF. In DNA form, the CDR3 reads TGCGCCAGCAGCCAAGATCTTGCGGGGTTCACCGAGCAGTACTTC.